What follows is one T cell receptor (beta chain) and its context. This record belongs to a study of blood T cell repertoires in COVID-19. Study context: Acute and convalescent COVID-19 specimens originated in the United States, Italy and Spain. Sample material is recorded as cDNA or gDNA derived from T cells, B-cell-depleted T cells, or PBMCs.

CDR1 is SGHAT, CDR2 FQNNGV, per germline. Between the trimmed V and J ends, which lost 1 base and 5 bases, there was a span of 6 bases. The CDR3 extends over 12 amino acids. Some clones are missing from TCRdb's copy, which holds only in-frame ones; the method was immunoSEQ multiplex PCR. The profile shows some 310,000 clones, 87% of them singletons. The sequence was obtained from a man aged 50-59 years with active or convalescent COVID-19. The sequencing sample was made of peripheral blood. The rearrangement uses TRBV11-2 and TRBJ2-7; D uncertain. The CDR3 DNA reads TGTGCCAGCAGCTTAGGCGTGCACGAGCAGTACTTC. Its protein is CASSLGVHEQYF.